The text below deals with one TCR beta chain. This entry is derived from a study of OX40 agonist ivuxolimab in advanced cancers. Study background: Dose-escalation subjects each had hepatocellular carcinoma, melanoma, renal cell or head and neck cancer. Among those enrolled, mean age was around 60 years (range roughly 20 to 79) and 82.7% were male. Antecedent anti-PD-1, anti-PD-L1 or anti-CTLA-4 therapy was permissible, with roughly 36% having received some.

Profiling relied on immunoSEQ multiplex PCR, and the TCRdb table lists in-frame clones only, not all of them. Of more than 75,000 clones detected, approximately 91% appear once; the ten largest clones hold about 0.76%. V lost 6 bases and J lost 2, with 7 bases in between. CDR1 is SQVTM, CDR2 ANQGSEA, per germline. This CDR3 spans 11 amino acids. The chain joins TRBV29-1 to TRBJ1-1, with D maybe TRBD1 (5 bases). The clonotype was recovered from an adult with an advanced solid tumor such as melanoma, head and neck, liver or kidney cancer. The source material was CD4+ or CD8+ T cells sorted from blood, sampled in a trial of the OX40 agonist ivuxolimab. CDR3 in DNA: TGCAGCGTGGGGCATAACACTGAAGCTTTCTTT. Translating gives CSVGHNTEAFF.